This T cell receptor (beta chain) was sequenced during a study of T cells expressing NK-cell markers. The length of the CDR3 is 14 residues. Germline CDR1 SEHNR, CDR2 FQNEAQ (reference sequence). TCRdb re-called the 5' RACE reads; one entry per CDR3 protein, DNA not given. The sample is made up of 400,000 or so distinct CDR3 sequences, and the top ten hold about 10% of it. Comment on this clonotype: Its antigen is unknown.

Study observations and caveats: Whether expanded NKG2C+ T cell clones were HCMV specific stayed uncertain.

Sequenced sample: blood T cells: a sorted CD56 or NKG2C T cell subset, CD4+ or CD8+ T cells, or bulk PBMC T cells (not recorded which). This TCR was sampled from a woman aged 45-65 years in good health. V gene TRBV7-9 combines with J gene TRBJ2-1; TCRdb's D gene call, TRBD2, goes unchecked for lack of DNA. The CDR3 here is CASSSPGLVFEQFF.